This T cell receptor beta chain was obtained from a study of cytomegalovirus exposure and HLA in healthy donors. Germline V lookup: CDR1 SGHRS, CDR2 YFSETQ. The junction had 8 bases not matched to a gene; V was cut back by 6 bases and J by 5 bases. The CDR3 runs 14 residues. This PCR relied on a set of 60 Vbeta primers and 13 Jbeta primers. Assay used: immunoSEQ multiplex PCR; TCRdb lists only in-frame clones, some missing. The table records roughly 150,000 clones, about 81% of them present only once. Sequenced input: PBMCs. The chain has TRBV5-1 and TRBJ1-2, with 9 bases lining up with TRBD1. This TCR derives from a young woman in good health and CMV-seronegative. CDR3 amino acids: CASTTGGARYGYTF. The CDR3 DNA follows: TGCGCCAGCACAACAGGGGGCGCCCGTTATGGCTACACCTTC.